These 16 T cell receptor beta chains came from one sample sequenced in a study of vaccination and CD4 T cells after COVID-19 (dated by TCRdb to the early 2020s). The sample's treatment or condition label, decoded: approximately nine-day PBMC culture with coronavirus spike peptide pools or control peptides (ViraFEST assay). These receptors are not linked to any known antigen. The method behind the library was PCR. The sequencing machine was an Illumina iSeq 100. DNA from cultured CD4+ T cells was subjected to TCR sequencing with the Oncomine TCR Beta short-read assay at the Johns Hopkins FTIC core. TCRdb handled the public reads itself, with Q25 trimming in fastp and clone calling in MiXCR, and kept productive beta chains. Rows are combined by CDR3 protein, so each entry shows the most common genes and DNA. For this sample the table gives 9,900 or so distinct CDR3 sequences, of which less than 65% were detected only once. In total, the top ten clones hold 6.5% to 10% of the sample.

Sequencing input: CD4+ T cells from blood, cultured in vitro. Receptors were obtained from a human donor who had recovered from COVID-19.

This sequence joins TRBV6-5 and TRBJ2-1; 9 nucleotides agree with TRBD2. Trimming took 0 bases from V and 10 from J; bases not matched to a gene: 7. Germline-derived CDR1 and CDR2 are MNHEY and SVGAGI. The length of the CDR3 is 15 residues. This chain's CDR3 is CASSYSMGSGGEQFF. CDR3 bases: TGTGCCAGCAGTTACTCGATGGGTAGCGGGGGAGAGCAGTTCTTC.

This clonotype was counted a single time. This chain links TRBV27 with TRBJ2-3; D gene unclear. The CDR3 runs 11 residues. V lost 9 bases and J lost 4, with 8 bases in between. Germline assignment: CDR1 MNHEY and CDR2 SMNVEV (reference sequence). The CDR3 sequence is CARVRADTQYF. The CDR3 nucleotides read TGTGCCAGGGTTCGCGCAGATACGCAGTATTTT.

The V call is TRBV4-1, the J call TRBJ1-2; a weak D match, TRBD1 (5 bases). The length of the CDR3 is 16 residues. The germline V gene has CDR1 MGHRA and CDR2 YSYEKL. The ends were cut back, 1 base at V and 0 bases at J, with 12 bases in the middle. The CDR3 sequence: CASSQVWGIANYGYTF. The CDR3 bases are TGCGCCAGCAGCCAAGTCTGGGGGATAGCTAACTATGGCTACACCTTC.

In nucleotides, the CDR3 is TGTGCCAGCAGCTGGAGGACAGTTCTCGGCGGGGAGCTGTTTTTT. Translated: CASSWRTVLGGELFF. The chain employs TRBV6-1 and TRBJ2-2, with a tentative D call TRBD1 (6 bases). Germline values: CDR1 MNHNS, CDR2 SASEGT. The V and J ends lost 6 bases and 7 bases respectively, with 18 bases between them. The CDR3 extends over 15 amino acids.

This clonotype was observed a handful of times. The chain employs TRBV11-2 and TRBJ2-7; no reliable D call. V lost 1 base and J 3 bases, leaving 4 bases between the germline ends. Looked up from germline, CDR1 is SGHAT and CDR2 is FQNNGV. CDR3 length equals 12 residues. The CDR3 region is CASSLVDYEQYF. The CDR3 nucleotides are TGTGCCAGCAGCTTAGTTGACTACGAGCAGTACTTC.

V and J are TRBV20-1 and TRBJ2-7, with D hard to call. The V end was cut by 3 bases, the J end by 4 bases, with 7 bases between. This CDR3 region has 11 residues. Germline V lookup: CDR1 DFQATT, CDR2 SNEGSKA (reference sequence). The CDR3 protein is CSARQQYEQYF. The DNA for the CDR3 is TGCAGTGCTAGGCAGCAATACGAGCAGTACTTC.

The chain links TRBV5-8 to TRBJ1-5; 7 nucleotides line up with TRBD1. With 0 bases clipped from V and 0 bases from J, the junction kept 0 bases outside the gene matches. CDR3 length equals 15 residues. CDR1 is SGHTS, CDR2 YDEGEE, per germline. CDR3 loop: CASSLGQGSNQPQHF. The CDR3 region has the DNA TGTGCCAGCAGCTTGGGACAGGGTAGCAATCAGCCCCAGCATTTT. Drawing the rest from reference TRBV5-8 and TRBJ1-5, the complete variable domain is EAGVTQSPTHLIKTRGQQATLRCSPISGHTSVYWYQQALGLGLQFLLWYDEGEERNRGNFPPRFSGRQFPNYSSELNVNALELEDSALYLCASSLGQGSNQPQHFGDGTRLSIL.

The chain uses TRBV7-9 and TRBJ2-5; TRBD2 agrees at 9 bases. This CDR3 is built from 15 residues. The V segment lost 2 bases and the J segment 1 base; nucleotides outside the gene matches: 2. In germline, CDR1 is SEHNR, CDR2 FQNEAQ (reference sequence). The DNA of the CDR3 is TGTGCCAGCAGCTTACCTAGCGGGACCCAAGAGACCCAGTACTTC. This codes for CASSLPSGTQETQYF.

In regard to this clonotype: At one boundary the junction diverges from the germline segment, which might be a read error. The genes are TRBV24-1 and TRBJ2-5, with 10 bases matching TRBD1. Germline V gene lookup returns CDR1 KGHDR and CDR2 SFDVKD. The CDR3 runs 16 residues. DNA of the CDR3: TGTTCCACCAGTGACCCGACAGGGGGCGTGCAAGAGACCCAGTACTTC. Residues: CSTSDPTGGVQETQYF.

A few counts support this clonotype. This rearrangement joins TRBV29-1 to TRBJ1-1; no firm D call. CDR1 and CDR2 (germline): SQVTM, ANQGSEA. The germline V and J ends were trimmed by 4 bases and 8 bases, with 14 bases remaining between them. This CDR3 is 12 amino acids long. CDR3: CSVGTAVGEAFF. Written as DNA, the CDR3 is TGCAGCGTTGGGACGGCGGTAGGGGAAGCTTTCTTT.

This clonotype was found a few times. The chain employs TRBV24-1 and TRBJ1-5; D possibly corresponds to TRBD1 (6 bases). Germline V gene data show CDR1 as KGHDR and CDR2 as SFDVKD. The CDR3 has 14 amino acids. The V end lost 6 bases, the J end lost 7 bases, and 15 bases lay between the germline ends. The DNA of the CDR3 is TGTGCCACCAGTATGGGTAGGGGGAGGCAGCCCCAGCATTTT. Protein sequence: CATSMGRGRQPQHF.

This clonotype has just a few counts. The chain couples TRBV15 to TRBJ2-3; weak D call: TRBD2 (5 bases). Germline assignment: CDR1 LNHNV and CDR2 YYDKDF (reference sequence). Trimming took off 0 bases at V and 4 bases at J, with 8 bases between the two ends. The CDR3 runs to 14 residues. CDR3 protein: CATSRDLEADTQYF. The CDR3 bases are TGTGCCACCAGCAGAGATTTGGAGGCAGATACGCAGTATTTT.

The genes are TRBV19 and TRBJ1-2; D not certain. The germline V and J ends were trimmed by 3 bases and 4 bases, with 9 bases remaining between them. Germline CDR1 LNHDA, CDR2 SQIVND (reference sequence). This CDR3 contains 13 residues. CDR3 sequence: CASSINQAYGYTF. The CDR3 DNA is TGTGCCAGTAGTATCAACCAAGCCTATGGCTACACCTTC.

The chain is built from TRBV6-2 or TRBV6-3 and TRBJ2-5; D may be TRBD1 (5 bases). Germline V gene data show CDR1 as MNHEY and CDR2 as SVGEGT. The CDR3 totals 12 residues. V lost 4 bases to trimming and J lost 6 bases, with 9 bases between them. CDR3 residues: CASSFREKTQYF. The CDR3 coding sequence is TGTGCCAGCAGTTTCAGGGAAAAGACCCAGTACTTC.

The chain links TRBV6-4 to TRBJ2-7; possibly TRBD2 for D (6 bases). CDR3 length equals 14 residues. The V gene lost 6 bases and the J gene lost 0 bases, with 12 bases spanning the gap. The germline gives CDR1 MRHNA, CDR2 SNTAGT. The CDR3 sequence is CASSSRGYSYEQYF. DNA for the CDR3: TGTGCCAGCAGCTCGCGGGGTTACTCCTACGAGCAGTACTTC.

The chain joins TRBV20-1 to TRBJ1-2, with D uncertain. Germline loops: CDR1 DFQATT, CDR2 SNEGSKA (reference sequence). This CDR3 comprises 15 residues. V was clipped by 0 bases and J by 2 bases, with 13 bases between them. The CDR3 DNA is TGCAGTGCTAGAGATAGTACCAGGTTGAACTATGGCTACACCTTC. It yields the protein CSARDSTRLNYGYTF.